The 20 T cell receptor beta chains below were found in one sample sequenced in a study of shared clonotypes between healthy human individuals. Naive CD8 cells were CD45RO-negative, positively selected for CCR7, excluding terminally differentiated effector memory CD45RA+ cells. Assay used: immunoSEQ multiplex PCR; TCRdb lists only in-frame clones, some missing. The sample holds 1.5 million to 2.5 million clones, approximately 94% seen once. Sequencing was performed on naive CD8+ T cells sorted from blood. The source is a man between 18 and 35 years old in good health.

The gene calls are TRBV7-9 and TRBJ2-6; unclear D gene. V was shortened by 5 bases and J by 4 bases, with 12 bases between the two germline ends. The length of the CDR3 is 15 residues. Looked up from germline, CDR1 is SEHNR and CDR2 is FQNEAQ (reference sequence). This chain's CDR3 is CASSPPGRGANVLTF. In DNA, the CDR3 is TGTGCCAGCAGCCCTCCAGGAAGGGGGGCCAACGTCCTGACTTTC.

The CDR3 DNA reads TGTGCCAGCAGTGAATCGGGAGGGACCGCAGATACGCAGTATTTT. It encodes CASSESGGTADTQYF. V and J are TRBV2 and TRBJ2-3; TRBD2 matches at 8 bases. The V segment lost 2 bases and the J segment 4 bases; nucleotides outside the gene matches: 5. The CDR3 contains 15 residues. The germline V gene has CDR1 SNHLY and CDR2 FYNNEI.

This sequence joins TRBV6-5 and TRBJ2-1, with D maybe TRBD2 (6 bases). The CDR3 loop spans 14 amino acids. Trimming removed 7 bases from V and 6 bases from J, with 16 bases in between. Germline V CDR1 and CDR2: MNHEY, SVGAGI. The CDR3 region is CASNTGEGLNEQFF. DNA for the CDR3: TGTGCCAGCAACACGGGAGAAGGGCTCAATGAGCAGTTCTTC.

The V call is TRBV5-1, the J call TRBJ1-2; D uncertain. Germline loops: CDR1 SGHRS, CDR2 YFSETQ. The CDR3 length is 15 residues. V was clipped by 0 bases and J by 2 bases, with 11 bases between them. CDR3 residues: CASSLGPAPNYGYTF. The CDR3, as DNA: TGCGCCAGCAGCTTGGGACCCGCCCCGAACTATGGCTACACCTTC.

The chain recombines TRBV28 with TRBJ2-1; D not certain. The CDR3 is 13 residues long. Trimming removed 4 bases at V and 8 bases at J, with 12 bases between. Germline V gene sequence: CDR1 MDHEN, CDR2 SYDVKM. CDR3 protein: CASSSLHLDEQFF. DNA of the CDR3: TGTGCCAGCAGTTCTCTCCATTTGGATGAGCAGTTCTTC.

The CDR3 DNA sequence: TGTGCCAGCAGCACTTACTCAGGGGGGAGCACAGATACGCAGTATTTT. Translated: CASSTYSGGSTDTQYF. This sequence joins TRBV11-3 and TRBJ2-3; D is perhaps TRBD1 (7 bases). The CDR3 has 16 residues. V was pared by 5 bases and J by 0 bases, with 15 bases between. Germline V gene sequence: CDR1 SGHNT, CDR2 YENEEA.

This sequence joins TRBV30 and TRBJ2-3, with unresolved D. The CDR3 is 11 residues long. The ends were cut back, 5 bases at V and 0 bases at J, with 3 bases in the middle. Germline loops: CDR1 GTSNPN, CDR2 SVGIG (reference sequence). The CDR3 sequence: CAWGSTDTQYF. CDR3 DNA sequence: TGTGCCTGGGGTAGCACAGATACGCAGTATTTT.

The rearrangement uses TRBV27 and TRBJ2-6; a possible D gene is TRBD2 (5 bases). The V gene lost 11 bases and the J gene lost 0 bases, with 17 bases spanning the gap. This CDR3 region has 16 residues. CDR1 is MNHEY, CDR2 SMNVEV, per germline (reference sequence). The CDR3 spells CAAREGPSSGANVLTF. CDR3 DNA sequence: TGTGCCGCCCGGGAAGGGCCTAGCTCTGGGGCCAACGTCCTGACTTTC.

The chain employs TRBV13 and TRBJ2-5; D perhaps matches TRBD1 (5 bases). This CDR3 has 15 residues. Trimming pared 8 bases from V and 5 bases from J, leaving 21 bases between. Germline CDR1 PRHDT, CDR2 FYEKMQ (reference sequence). In DNA, the CDR3 is TGTGCCAGCTCTGCCCGGACCGGTGGGGCCGAGACCCAGTACTTC. This gives the protein CASSARTGGAETQYF.

The chain joins TRBV11-2 to TRBJ2-3, with D unclear. In germline, CDR1 is SGHAT, CDR2 FQNNGV. The CDR3 spans 12 residues. V was cut by 5 bases and J by 4 bases, with 7 bases left in between. CDR3 loop: CASSLPSDTQYF. The CDR3 nucleotides read TGTGCCAGCAGCCTACCTTCAGATACGCAGTATTTT.

As regards this clone: This CDR3 is also generated by other DNA sequences in the sample. The V call is TRBV6-5, the J call TRBJ2-3; D is unresolved. V was shortened by 0 bases and J by 3 bases, with 4 bases between the two germline ends. Germline V lookup: CDR1 MNHEY, CDR2 SVGAGI. The CDR3 spans 13 residues. The CDR3, as DNA: TGTGCCAGCAGTTACTCCTTGACAGATACGCAGTATTTT. The encoded protein is CASSYSLTDTQYF.

The DNA of the CDR3 is TGTGCCAGCAGCGGGGGGAACTACGAGCAGTACTTC. Translation: CASSGGNYEQYF. The J gene is TRBJ2-7, the V gene TRBV11-2, with a tentative D call TRBD2 (6 bases). This CDR3 is 12 amino acids long. CDR1 and CDR2 from the germline V gene are SGHAT and FQNNGV. V was shortened by 5 bases and J by 3 bases, with 8 bases between the two germline ends.

On this clone itself: The sample contains more than one DNA sequence encoding this CDR3. The V and J genes are TRBV27 and TRBJ1-1, with D unclear. The CDR3 totals 14 residues. V was trimmed by 3 bases and J by 0 bases, leaving 8 bases between them. Germline CDR1 MNHEY, CDR2 SMNVEV (reference sequence). CDR3 protein: CASSLAAMNTEAFF. The CDR3 region has the DNA TGTGCCAGCAGTTTGGCGGCCATGAACACTGAAGCTTTCTTT.

The chain links TRBV5-5 to TRBJ2-7; perhaps TRBD2 as D (6 bases). CDR1 and CDR2 from the germline V gene are SGHKS and YYEKEE (reference sequence). V was cut by 4 bases and J by 0 bases, with 14 bases left in between. The CDR3 totals 15 residues. CDR3 region: CASSPPGVSSYEQYF. CDR3 bases: TGTGCCAGCAGCCCCCCGGGGGTGAGCTCCTACGAGCAGTACTTC.

The V and J genes are TRBV2 and TRBJ1-1; D remains unclear. The length of the CDR3 is 12 residues. The V gene lost 6 bases and the J gene lost 8 bases, with 13 bases spanning the gap. CDR1 and CDR2 from the germline V gene are SNHLY and FYNNEI. In nucleotides, the CDR3 is TGTGCCAGCAGGGACGGACGGCACGAAGCTTTCTTT. Translated: CASRDGRHEAFF.

The CDR3 here is CASRNRLVSTDTQYF. DNA of the CDR3: TGCGCCAGCCGAAACCGACTAGTTAGCACAGATACGCAGTATTTT. The V gene is TRBV4-1, the J gene TRBJ2-3, with a weak D call TRBD2 (6 bases). The CDR3 consists of 15 residues. Trimming shortened V by 8 bases and J by 0 bases, and 15 bases separated the two germline ends. CDR1 and CDR2 from the germline V gene are MGHRA and YSYEKL.

Points on this clone: In the same sample, other DNA sequences code for this CDR3. This chain joins TRBV27 and TRBJ2-7; possibly TRBD1 or TRBD2 for D (5 bases each). This CDR3 contains 15 residues. V was trimmed by 0 bases and J by 1 base, leaving 10 bases between them. CDR1 is MNHEY and CDR2 is SMNVEV in the germline V gene (reference sequence). CDR3 sequence (DNA): TGTGCCAGCAGTTTATCGGTCGAGGGGTCCTACGAGCAGTACTTC. Its translation: CASSLSVEGSYEQYF.

The rearrangement links TRBV5-6 to TRBJ1-2; tentatively, D is TRBD1 (6 bases). V shed 5 bases and J shed 3 bases, with 14 bases lying between them. This CDR3 spans 14 amino acids. CDR1 is SGHDT, CDR2 YYEEEE, per germline. The DNA of the CDR3 is TGTGCCAGCAGGAGCATAACAGGGTACTATGGCTACACCTTC. Protein product: CASRSITGYYGYTF.

The chain has TRBV29-1 and TRBJ1-2, with 7 bases matching TRBD1. The germline CDR1 and CDR2 sequences are SQVTM and ANQGSEA. The trim removed 3 bases at V and 5 bases at J, leaving 6 bases unmatched. The length of the CDR3 is 13 residues. CDR3 DNA sequence: TGCAGCGTTGAGCAAGGGACAGCGTATGGCTACACCTTC. Its translation is CSVEQGTAYGYTF.

CDR3 DNA sequence: TGTGCCAGCAGCAGAGGGGGTTACGAGCAGTACTTC. Translation gives CASSRGGYEQYF. The rearrangement uses TRBV14 and TRBJ2-7; tentative D call: TRBD1 (6 bases). The CDR3 contains 12 residues. V shed 5 bases and J shed 4 bases, with 9 bases lying between them. Germline assignment: CDR1 SGHDN and CDR2 FVKESK.